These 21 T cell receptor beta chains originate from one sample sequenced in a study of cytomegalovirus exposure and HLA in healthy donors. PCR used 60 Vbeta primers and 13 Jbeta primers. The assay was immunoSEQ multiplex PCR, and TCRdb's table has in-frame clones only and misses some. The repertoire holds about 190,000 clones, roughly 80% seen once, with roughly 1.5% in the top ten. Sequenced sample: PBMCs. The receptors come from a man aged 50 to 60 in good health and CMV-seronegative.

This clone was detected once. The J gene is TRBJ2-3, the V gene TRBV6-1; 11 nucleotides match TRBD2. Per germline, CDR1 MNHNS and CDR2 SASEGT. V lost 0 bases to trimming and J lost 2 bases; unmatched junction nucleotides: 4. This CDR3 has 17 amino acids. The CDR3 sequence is CASSEATSGRYTDTQYF. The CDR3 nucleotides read TGTGCCAGCAGTGAAGCCACTAGCGGGAGATACACAGATACGCAGTATTTT.

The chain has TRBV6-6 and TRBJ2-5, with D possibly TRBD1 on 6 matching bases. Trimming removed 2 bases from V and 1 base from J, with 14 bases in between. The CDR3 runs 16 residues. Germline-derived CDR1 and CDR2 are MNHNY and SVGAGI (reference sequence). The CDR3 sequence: CASSYDSSGVQETQYF. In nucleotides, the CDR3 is TGTGCCAGCAGTTACGACTCCTCAGGGGTCCAAGAGACCCAGTACTTC.

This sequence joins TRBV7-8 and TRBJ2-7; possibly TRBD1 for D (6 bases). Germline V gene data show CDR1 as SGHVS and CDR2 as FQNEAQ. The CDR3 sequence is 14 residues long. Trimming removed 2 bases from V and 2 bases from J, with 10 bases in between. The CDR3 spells CASSLRWDTYEQYF. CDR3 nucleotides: TGTGCCAGCAGCTTAAGGTGGGACACCTACGAGCAGTACTTC.

This chain's CDR3 is CASSFPGREGRETQYF. CDR3 DNA: TGTGCCAGCAGTTTCCCGGGGCGGGAGGGCCGGGAGACCCAGTACTTC. The chain uses TRBV6-6 and TRBJ2-5; 9 nucleotides agree with TRBD2. The germline V gene encodes CDR1 MNHNY and CDR2 SVGAGI (reference sequence). This CDR3 is built from 16 residues. J lost 5 bases, V lost 4 bases, and 11 bases had no gene match.

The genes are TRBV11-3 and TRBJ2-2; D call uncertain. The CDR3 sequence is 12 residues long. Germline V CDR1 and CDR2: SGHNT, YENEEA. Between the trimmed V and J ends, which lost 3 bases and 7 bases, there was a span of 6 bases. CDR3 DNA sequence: TGTGCCAGCAGCTTTAATATCGGGGAGCTGTTTTTT. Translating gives CASSFNIGELFF.

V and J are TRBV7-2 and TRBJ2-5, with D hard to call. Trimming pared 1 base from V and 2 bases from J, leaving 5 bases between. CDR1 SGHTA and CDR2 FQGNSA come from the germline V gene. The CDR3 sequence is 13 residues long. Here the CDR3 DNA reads TGTGCCAGCAGCTTAGAACAGCAAGAGACCCAGTACTTC. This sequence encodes CASSLEQQETQYF.

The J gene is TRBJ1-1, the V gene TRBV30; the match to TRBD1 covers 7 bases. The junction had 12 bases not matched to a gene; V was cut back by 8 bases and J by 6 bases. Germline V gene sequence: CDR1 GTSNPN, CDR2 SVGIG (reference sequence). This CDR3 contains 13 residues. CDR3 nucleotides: TGTGCCACCCGAGGGGGCATGGCACCTGAAGCTTTCTTT. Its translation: CATRGGMAPEAFF. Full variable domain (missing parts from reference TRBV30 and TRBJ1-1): SQTIHQWPATLVQPVGSPLSLECTVEGTSNPNLYWYRQAAGRGLQLLFYSVGIGQISSEVPQNLSASRPQDRQFILSSKKLLLSDSGFYLCATRGGMAPEAFFGQGTRLTVV.

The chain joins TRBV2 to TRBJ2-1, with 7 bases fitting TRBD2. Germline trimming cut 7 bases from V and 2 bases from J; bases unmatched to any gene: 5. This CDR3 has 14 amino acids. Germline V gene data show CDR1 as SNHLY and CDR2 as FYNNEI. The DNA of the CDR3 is TGTGCCAGCAAGCGGCGGGGGACCTACAATGAGCAGTTCTTC. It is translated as CASKRRGTYNEQFF.

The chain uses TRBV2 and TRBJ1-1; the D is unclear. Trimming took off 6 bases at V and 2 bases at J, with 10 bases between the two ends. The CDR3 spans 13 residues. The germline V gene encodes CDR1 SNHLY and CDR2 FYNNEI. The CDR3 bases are TGTGCCAGCAGGGAGGAGGGAAACACTGAAGCTTTCTTT. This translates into CASREEGNTEAFF.

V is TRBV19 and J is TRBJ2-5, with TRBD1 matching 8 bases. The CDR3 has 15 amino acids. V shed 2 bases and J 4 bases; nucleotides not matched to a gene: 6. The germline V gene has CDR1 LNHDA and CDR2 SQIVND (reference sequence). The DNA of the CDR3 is TGTGCCAGTAGTATACCCGGACAGGGTGCAGAGACCCAGTACTTC. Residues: CASSIPGQGAETQYF.

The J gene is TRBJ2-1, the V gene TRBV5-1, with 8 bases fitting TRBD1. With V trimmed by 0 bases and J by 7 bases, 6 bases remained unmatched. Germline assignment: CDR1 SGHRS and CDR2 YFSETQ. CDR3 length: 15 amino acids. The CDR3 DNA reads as TGCGCCAGCAGCTTGGGTACAGGGGGATTTAATGAGCAGTTCTTC. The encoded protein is CASSLGTGGFNEQFF.

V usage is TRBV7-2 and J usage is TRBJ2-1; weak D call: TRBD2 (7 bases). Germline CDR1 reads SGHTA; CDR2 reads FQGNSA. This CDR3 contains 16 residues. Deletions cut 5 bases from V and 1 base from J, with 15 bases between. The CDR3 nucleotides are TGTGCCAGCAGCCCGGGGGCGCGGGGGTCCTACAATGAGCAGTTCTTC. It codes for CASSPGARGSYNEQFF.

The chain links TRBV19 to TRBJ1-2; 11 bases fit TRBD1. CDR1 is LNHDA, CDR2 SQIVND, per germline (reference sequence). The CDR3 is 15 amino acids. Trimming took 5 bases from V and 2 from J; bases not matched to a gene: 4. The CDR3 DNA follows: TGTGCCAGTAGTCCAGGACAGGGGGCGAACTATGGCTACACCTTC. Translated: CASSPGQGANYGYTF.

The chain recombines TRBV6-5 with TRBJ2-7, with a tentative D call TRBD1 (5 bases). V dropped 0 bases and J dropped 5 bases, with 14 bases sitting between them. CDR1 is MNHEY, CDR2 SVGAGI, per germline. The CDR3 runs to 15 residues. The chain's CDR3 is CASSYSGPGYHEQYF. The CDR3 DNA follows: TGTGCCAGCAGTTACTCGGGTCCAGGGTACCACGAGCAGTACTTC.

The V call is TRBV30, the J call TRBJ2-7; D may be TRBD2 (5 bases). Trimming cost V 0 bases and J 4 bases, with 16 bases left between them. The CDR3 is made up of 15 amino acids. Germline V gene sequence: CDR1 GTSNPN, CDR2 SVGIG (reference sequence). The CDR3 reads CAWSVSSGLRYEQYF. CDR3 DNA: TGTGCCTGGAGTGTTTCTTCGGGGTTAAGGTACGAGCAGTACTTC.

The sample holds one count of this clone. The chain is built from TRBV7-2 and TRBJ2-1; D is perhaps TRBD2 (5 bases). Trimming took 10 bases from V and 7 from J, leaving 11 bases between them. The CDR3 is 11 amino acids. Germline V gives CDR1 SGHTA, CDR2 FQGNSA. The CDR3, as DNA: TGTGCCACCGGACTCAGGAATGAGCAGTTCTTC. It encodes CATGLRNEQFF. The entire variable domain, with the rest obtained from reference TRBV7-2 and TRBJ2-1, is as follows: GAGVSQSPSNKVTEKGKDVELRCDPISGHTALYWYRQSLGQGLEFLIYFQGNSAPDKSGLPSDRFSAERTGGSVSTLTIQRTQQEDSAVYLCATGLRNEQFFGPGTRLTVL.

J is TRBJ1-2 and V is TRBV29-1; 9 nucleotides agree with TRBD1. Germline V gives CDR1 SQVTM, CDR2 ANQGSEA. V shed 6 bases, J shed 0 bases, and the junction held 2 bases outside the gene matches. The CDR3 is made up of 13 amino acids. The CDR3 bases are TGCAGCGTCGGACAGGGGCCTAACTATGGCTACACCTTC. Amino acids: CSVGQGPNYGYTF. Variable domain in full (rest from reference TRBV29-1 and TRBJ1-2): SAVISQKPSRDICQRGTSLTIQCQVDSQVTMMFWYRQQPGQSLTLIATANQGSEATYESGFVIDKFPISRPNLTFSTLTVSNMSPEDSSIYLCSVGQGPNYGYTFGSGTRLTVV.

The CDR3 coding sequence is TGTGCCAGCAGCTTAGATCGCGGGTCAGATACGCAGTATTTT. Encoded protein: CASSLDRGSDTQYF. The chain combines TRBV7-8 with TRBJ2-3; D is possibly TRBD2 (5 bases). Trimming took 1 base from V and 4 from J, leaving 9 bases between them. Germline V gives CDR1 SGHVS, CDR2 FQNEAQ. The CDR3 extends over 14 amino acids. Combining the CDR3 with reference TRBV7-8 and TRBJ2-3 gives the whole variable domain GAGVSQSPRYKVAKRGQDVALRCDPISGHVSLFWYQQALGQGPEFLTYFQNEAQLDKSGLPSDRFFAERPEGSVSTLKIQRTQQEDSAVYLCASSLDRGSDTQYFGPGTRLTVL.

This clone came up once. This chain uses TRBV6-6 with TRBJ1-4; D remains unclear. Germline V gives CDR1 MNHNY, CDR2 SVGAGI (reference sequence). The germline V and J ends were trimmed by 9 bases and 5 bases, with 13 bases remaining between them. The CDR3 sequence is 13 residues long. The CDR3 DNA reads TGTGCCAGTAGATTTCGGGAAAATGAAAAACTGTTTTTT. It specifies CASRFRENEKLFF.

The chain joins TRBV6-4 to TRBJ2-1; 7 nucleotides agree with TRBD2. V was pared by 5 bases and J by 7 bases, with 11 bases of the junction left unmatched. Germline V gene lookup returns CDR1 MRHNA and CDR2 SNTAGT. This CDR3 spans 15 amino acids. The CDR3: CASSRAGVAGNEQFF. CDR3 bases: TGTGCCAGCAGTCGGGCGGGAGTAGCTGGTAATGAGCAGTTCTTC.

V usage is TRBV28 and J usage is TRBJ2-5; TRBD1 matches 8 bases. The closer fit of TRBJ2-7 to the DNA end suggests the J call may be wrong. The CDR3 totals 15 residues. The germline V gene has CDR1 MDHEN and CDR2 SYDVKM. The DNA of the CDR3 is TGTGCCAGCAGTTTAAGGCAGGGGGCATCCTACGAGCAGTACTTC. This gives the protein CASSLRQGASYEQYF.